This TCR beta chain originates from a study of Graves' ophthalmopathy and Graves' hyperthyroidism. CDR1 is SGHRS and CDR2 is YFSETQ in the germline V gene. The length of the CDR3 is 17 residues. With 4 bases clipped from V and 5 bases from J, the junction kept 12 bases outside the gene matches. As regards this clonotype: The antigen is unknown.

Regarding the study as a whole: The authors also found most expanded thyroid clonotypes above 0.001 frequency in blood.

The sequenced template was RNA, covering the TCR beta CDR3 region. RT-PCR with HTBI primers came first, then second-round multiplex PCR. TCRdb re-called the multiplex PCR reads with MiXCR, one entry per CDR3 protein. The sample holds hundreds of thousands of distinct CDR3 sequences, around a fifth seen once. The chain recombines TRBV5-1 with TRBJ1-5; 10 bases are a match to TRBD1. This TCR derives from a woman aged 18-35 years with stable Graves' hyperthyroidism. What was sequenced was peripheral blood. The CDR3 spells CASSPIRTGGIDQPQHF. In nucleotides, the CDR3 is TGCGCCAGCAGCCCCATCCGGACAGGGGGAATCGATCAGCCCCAGCATTTT.